The 32 T cell receptor beta chains given below trace back to one sample, sequenced in a study of neurological immune-mediated disorders (dated by TCRdb to the late 2010s). Library creation used 5' RACE. Data came from an Illumina HiSeq 2500. The raw public data were reprocessed by TCRdb itself: fastp quality trimming at Q25, MiXCR clonotype calling, in-frame beta chains only. CDR3 protein duplicates are merged, each entry listing the most common genes and DNA. This sample comprises about 46,000 distinct CDR3 sequences, 1.5% to 2% of them detected only once. The top ten hold approximately 2.1% of the sample. The source material was PBMCs. The source of these receptors is a woman aged 35 to 49 with multiple sclerosis.

The sample holds many counts of this clonotype. The genes are TRBV11-2 and TRBJ1-3; TRBD1 matches at 9 bases. CDR3 size: 14 residues. CDR1 and CDR2 from the germline V gene are SGHAT and FQNNGV. V shed 3 bases and J 8 bases; nucleotides not matched to a gene: 5. CDR3 sequence reads: CASSFGQGKDTIYF. The CDR3 DNA sequence: TGTGCCAGCAGCTTCGGACAGGGGAAGGACACCATATATTTT. The full variable domain, its missing parts supplied by reference TRBV11-2 and TRBJ1-3, is EAGVAQSPRYKIIEKRQSVAFWCNPISGHATLYWYQQILGQGPKLLIQFQNNGVVDDSQLPKDRFSAERLKGVDSTLKIQPAKLEDSAVYLCASSFGQGKDTIYFGEGSWLTVV.

This clonotype was seen a handful of times. The final CDR3 position lacks the conserved phenylalanine or tryptophan, pointing to a likely read error. The J gene is TRBJ1-5, the V gene TRBV7-9; D unclear. The CDR3 length is 15 residues. Germline V lookup: CDR1 SEHNR, CDR2 FQNEAQ (reference sequence). Trimming removed 5 bases at V and 5 bases at J, with 16 bases between. CDR3 residues: CASSPTLGSDQPQHI. The DNA of the CDR3 is TGTGCCAGCAGCCCTACTCTGGGGAGTGATCAGCCCCAGCATATT.

In this sample, this clonotype turned up a few times. This sequence joins TRBV14 and TRBJ2-7, with D tentatively TRBD1 (5 bases). The germline CDR1 and CDR2 sequences are SGHDN and FVKESK. The CDR3 extends over 14 amino acids. Trimming shortened V by 2 bases and J by 4 bases, and 12 bases separated the two germline ends. CDR3 nucleotides: TGTGCCAGCAGCCAATTCGACAGTCTATACGAGCAGTACTTC. Translated, it gives CASSQFDSLYEQYF.

This clonotype was counted ten times or more. The chain combines TRBV7-2 with TRBJ1-2; 7 bases are shared with TRBD1. With 0 bases clipped from V and 2 bases from J, the junction kept 3 bases outside the gene matches. CDR1 is SGHTA, CDR2 FQGNSA, per germline. The CDR3 loop spans 15 amino acids. The CDR3 DNA sequence: TGTGCCAGCAGCTTAGCGGGGACAGCGAACTATGGCTACACCTTC. Its translation: CASSLAGTANYGYTF.

This clonotype came up many times. The chain combines TRBV10-1 with TRBJ2-2; D is ambiguous. The CDR3 contains 13 residues. Germline V gene lookup returns CDR1 WNHNN and CDR2 SYGVQD (reference sequence). V was cut by 4 bases and J by 5 bases, with 8 bases left in between. CDR3 sequence: CASSVKPTGELFF. CDR3 nucleotide sequence: TGCGCCAGCAGTGTAAAGCCGACCGGGGAGCTGTTTTTT.

There are many counts of this clonotype. The gene calls are TRBV5-1 and TRBJ2-3; weak D call: TRBD1 (5 bases). CDR3 size: 15 residues. Trimming removed 5 bases from V and 4 bases from J, with 17 bases in between. CDR1 SGHRS and CDR2 YFSETQ come from the germline V gene. The CDR3 sequence is CASRGQPLPADTQYF. The CDR3 bases are TGCGCCAGCAGAGGACAACCCCTTCCCGCAGATACGCAGTATTTT.

Ten or more counts support this clonotype. The chain uses TRBV20-1 and TRBJ2-1; D gene unclear. CDR3 length: 12 amino acids. V dropped 2 bases and J dropped 4 bases, with 6 bases sitting between them. CDR1 is DFQATT, CDR2 SNEGSKA, per germline (reference sequence). CDR3 protein: CSARLQYNEQFF. In DNA, the CDR3 is TGCAGTGCTAGACTACAGTACAATGAGCAGTTCTTC.

This clonotype appeared many times. V usage is TRBV6-5 and J usage is TRBJ1-2, with D perhaps matching TRBD1 (5 bases). Trimming stripped 2 bases from V and 8 bases from J, with 15 bases between. In germline, CDR1 is MNHEY, CDR2 SVGAGI. This CDR3 spans 14 amino acids. DNA for the CDR3: TGTGCCAGCAGTTACGGGCTAAGTGGGGGGGGCTACACCTTC. It yields the protein CASSYGLSGGGYTF.

This clonotype was detected only a few times. Possible read error: a much larger clone is one base away. As the CDR3 is not closed by the conserved phenylalanine or tryptophan, this likely results from a read error. The chain combines TRBV20-1 with TRBJ1-6, with TRBD1 identical over 7 bases. Per germline, CDR1 DFQATT and CDR2 SNEGSKA (reference sequence). This CDR3 has 15 amino acids. J lost 6 bases, V lost 0 bases, and 5 bases had no gene match. CDR3 residues: CSARDRRQGNSPLHV. CDR3 bases: TGCAGTGCTAGAGACAGACGACAGGGTAATTCACCCCTCCACGTT.

This clonotype was detected ten times or more. The gene calls are TRBV12-5 and TRBJ1-4, with D maybe TRBD1 (5 bases). Trimming stripped 1 base from V and 3 bases from J, with 12 bases between. Germline V lookup: CDR1 LGHNT, CDR2 FRNRAP. This CDR3 has 16 amino acids. The CDR3 reads CASGLAIQVPNEKLFF. For the CDR3, the DNA is TGTGCTAGTGGTTTGGCAATACAGGTCCCTAATGAAAAACTGTTTTTT.

This clonotype was detected many times. This chain connects TRBV6-1 to TRBJ1-5; TRBD1 might be the D (6 bases). The CDR3 spans 15 residues. From germline, CDR1 is MNHNS and CDR2 SASEGT. With 3 bases removed from V and 0 bases from J, the gap between germline ends came to 9 bases. Here the CDR3 reads CASSDRGYSNQPQHF. DNA for the CDR3: TGTGCCAGCAGTGACAGGGGCTATAGCAATCAGCCCCAGCATTTT.

The table lists this clonotype with many counts. The chain links TRBV5-1 to TRBJ1-3; D might be TRBD1 (6 bases). The CDR3 sequence is 16 residues long. V dropped 0 bases and J dropped 5 bases, with 15 bases sitting between them. Germline V gene data show CDR1 as SGHRS and CDR2 as YFSETQ. The CDR3 nucleotides read TGCGCCAGCAGCTTGGGATGGAGGACAGCCCGAAACACCATATATTTT. Translating gives CASSLGWRTARNTIYF.

This clonotype was detected ten times or more. V gene TRBV15 combines with J gene TRBJ1-5; the D is unclear. The length of the CDR3 is 16 residues. Germline V gene lookup returns CDR1 LNHNV and CDR2 YYDKDF (reference sequence). V was clipped by 1 base and J by 4 bases, with 14 bases between them. CDR3 loop: CATSRGYGRGNQPQHF. CDR3 coding DNA: TGTGCCACCAGCAGAGGGTACGGTCGGGGTAATCAGCCCCAGCATTTT. Full variable domain (rest looked up from reference TRBV15 and TRBJ1-5): DAMVIQNPRYQVTQFGKPVTLSCSQTLNHNVMYWYQQKSSQAPKLLFHYYDKDFNNEADTPDNFQSRRPNTSFCFLDIRSPGLGDTAMYLCATSRGYGRGNQPQHFGDGTRLSIL.

This clonotype was seen many times. This chain uses TRBV11-3 with TRBJ1-1; D possibly corresponds to TRBD1 (5 bases). Germline values: CDR1 SGHNT, CDR2 YENEEA. Trimming shortened V by 4 bases and J by 5 bases, and 17 bases separated the two germline ends. The CDR3 totals 15 residues. DNA of the CDR3: TGTGCCAGCAGCTCCCAGCAGGGAAGAGAAACTGAAGCTTTCTTT. Protein product: CASSSQQGRETEAFF.

This clonotype has at least ten counts. The chain carries TRBV5-1 and TRBJ1-2; D is unresolved. The CDR3 contains 12 residues. The germline V and J ends were trimmed by 2 bases and 7 bases, with 9 bases remaining between them. Looked up from germline, CDR1 is SGHRS and CDR2 is YFSETQ. This CDR3 is CASSFAESGYTF. CDR3 sequence (DNA): TGCGCCAGCAGCTTTGCGGAATCTGGCTACACCTTC. Filled out from reference TRBV5-1 and TRBJ1-2, the complete variable domain reads KAGVTQTPRYLIKTRGQQVTLSCSPISGHRSVSWYQQTPGQGLQFLFEYFSETQRNKGNFPGRFSGRQFSNSRSEMNVSTLELGDSALYLCASSFAESGYTFGSGTRLTVV.

There are many counts of this clonotype. The V call is TRBV5-1, the J call TRBJ1-1, with D possibly TRBD1 on 5 matching bases. Trimming removed 5 bases at V and 1 base at J, with 12 bases between. The V gene's germline CDR1 is SGHRS and CDR2 YFSETQ. The CDR3 is made up of 14 amino acids. In DNA, the CDR3 is TGCGCCAGCAGAGATAGACAGCAGAACACTGAAGCTTTCTTT. Its translation is CASRDRQQNTEAFF.

Many counts were recorded for this clonotype. The V call is TRBV5-1, the J call TRBJ1-4, with D uncertain. Trimming cost V 7 bases and J 5 bases, with 15 bases left between them. This CDR3 has 14 residues. CDR1 SGHRS and CDR2 YFSETQ come from the germline V gene. DNA for the CDR3: TGCGCCAGCCGCCCCGGGTCCTCCAATGAAAAACTGTTTTTT. It specifies CASRPGSSNEKLFF.

In its sample, this clonotype was seen a few times. The chain recombines TRBV9 with TRBJ2-3; maybe TRBD1 (6 bases). Per germline, CDR1 SGDLS and CDR2 YYNGEE. V was shortened by 0 bases and J by 2 bases, with 10 bases between the two germline ends. This CDR3 contains 15 residues. CDR3 sequence (DNA): TGTGCCAGCAGCGTAGGCCGGGACAACACAGATACGCAGTATTTT. This gives the protein CASSVGRDNTDTQYF.

The sample holds many counts of this clonotype. The chain has TRBV5-1 and TRBJ2-1; 9 bases align to TRBD2. Per the germline V gene, CDR1 is SGHRS and CDR2 is YFSETQ. Trimming cost V 0 bases and J 16 bases; bases outside gene matches: 8. This CDR3 comprises 13 residues. The CDR3 bases are TGCGCCAGCAGCTTGGTACTGGCGGGGGGGCATTTCTTC. Amino acids: CASSLVLAGGHFF. The whole variable domain, remainder taken from reference TRBV5-1 and TRBJ2-1, is KAGVTQTPRYLIKTRGQQVTLSCSPISGHRSVSWYQQTPGQGLQFLFEYFSETQRNKGNFPGRFSGRQFSNSRSEMNVSTLELGDSALYLCASSLVLAGGHFFGPGTRLTVL.

This clonotype has only a few counts. This sequence may be a read error, since a much larger clone differs from it by one base. J is TRBJ1-5 and V is TRBV4-1; 11 nucleotides align to TRBD1. Germline-derived CDR1 and CDR2 are MGHRA and YSYEKL. The CDR3 spans 11 residues. CDR3 amino acids: CASRPGTGGNF. The CDR3 DNA is TGCGCCAGCAGACCCGGGACAGGGGGGAATTTT.

This clonotype has ten or more counts. The chain has TRBV20-1 and TRBJ1-1; TRBD1 matches 9 bases. V gave up 3 bases and J gave up 4 bases; unmatched junction bases: 9. This CDR3 contains 15 residues. Germline loops: CDR1 DFQATT, CDR2 SNEGSKA (reference sequence). CDR3 DNA: TGCAGTGCTAGGGACCCGGGACAGGGAGGCACTGAAGCTTTCTTT. It is translated as CSARDPGQGGTEAFF.

This clonotype was seen ten or more times. CDR3 region: CASSDRDRGRTDTQYF. In DNA, the CDR3 is TGTGCCAGCAGTGACCGGGACAGGGGAAGAACAGATACGCAGTATTTT. The chain links TRBV27 to TRBJ2-3; 10 bases line up with TRBD1. Trimming at V came to 5 bases and at J to 3 bases, leaving 8 bases not matched to a gene. Germline V gene sequence: CDR1 MNHEY, CDR2 SMNVEV (reference sequence). The CDR3 consists of 16 residues.

The table lists this clonotype with many counts. CDR3 in DNA: TGCAGTGCTAGTCCCGGGTTGTACACCGGGGAGCTGTTTTTT. The encoded protein is CSASPGLYTGELFF. The chain joins TRBV20-1 to TRBJ2-2; the D is unclear. The CDR3 is 14 residues long. V lost 3 bases and J 3 bases, leaving 11 bases between the germline ends. CDR1 is DFQATT, CDR2 SNEGSKA, per germline (reference sequence).

This clonotype was counted at least ten times. The chain links TRBV5-1 to TRBJ2-1, with 9 positions matching TRBD2. The CDR3 length is 15 residues. The germline V gene encodes CDR1 SGHRS and CDR2 YFSETQ. V lost 3 bases to trimming and J lost 6 bases; unmatched junction nucleotides: 7. CDR3 protein: CASSSGSGGFNEQFF. The CDR3 nucleotides are TGCGCCAGCAGCTCCGGCAGCGGGGGGTTCAATGAGCAGTTCTTC.

There are many counts of this clonotype. Given a much more abundant clone one base away, this may be a read error. The conserved phenylalanine or tryptophan is not found at the CDR3 terminus, so this likely reflects a read error. DNA for the CDR3: TGTGCCAGCAGCTTGGCCCCCGACTTCTACAATGAGCAGTTCTGC. Its protein is CASSLAPDFYNEQFC. This chain joins TRBV5-5 and TRBJ2-1; the D is unclear. This CDR3 region has 15 residues. Trimming pared 0 bases from V and 3 bases from J, leaving 10 bases between. Germline loops: CDR1 SGHKS, CDR2 YYEKEE (reference sequence).

This clonotype was detected only a few times. The J gene is TRBJ2-7, the V gene TRBV12-3 or TRBV12-4; unclear D gene. The V end lost 6 bases, the J end lost 1 base, and 10 bases lay between the germline ends. This CDR3 is built from 13 residues. The CDR3 bases are TGTGCCAGCAGGCAGACAAGTTCCTACGAGCAGTACTTC. It is translated as CASRQTSSYEQYF.

There are many counts of this clonotype. The chain carries TRBV5-1 and TRBJ1-1; no clear D gene. The CDR3 sequence is 13 residues long. Trimming cost V 2 bases and J 5 bases, with 10 bases left between them. Germline assignment: CDR1 SGHRS and CDR2 YFSETQ. This chain's CDR3 is CASSFITDTEAFF. The CDR3 nucleotides read TGCGCCAGCAGCTTTATAACGGATACTGAAGCTTTCTTT.

The sample holds many counts of this clonotype. The chain couples TRBV3-1 to TRBJ2-7; D uncertain. Per germline, CDR1 LGHDT and CDR2 YNNKEL (reference sequence). V gave up 5 bases and J gave up 5 bases, with 16 bases separating them. This CDR3 comprises 14 residues. The CDR3 loop reads CASSSRPLRDEQYF. The CDR3 nucleotides are TGTGCCAGCAGCTCCCGACCCTTACGGGACGAGCAGTACTTC.

This clonotype was recorded at least ten times. V and J are TRBV20-1 and TRBJ1-1; TRBD1 is a possible D gene (6 bases). The CDR3 sequence is 13 residues long. The V and J ends lost 0 bases and 3 bases respectively, with 8 bases between them. The germline CDR1 and CDR2 sequences are DFQATT and SNEGSKA (reference sequence). The CDR3 here is CSARDGQYTEAFF. The CDR3 DNA reads TGCAGTGCTAGAGATGGACAGTACACTGAAGCTTTCTTT.

In this sample, this clonotype turned up many times. The chain is built from TRBV20-1 and TRBJ2-1, with TRBD2 identical over 8 bases. The CDR3 contains 13 residues. With V trimmed by 6 bases and J by 4 bases, 5 bases remained unmatched. Germline CDR1 DFQATT, CDR2 SNEGSKA (reference sequence). The CDR3 sequence: CSAGRGGYNEQFF. DNA for the CDR3: TGCAGTGCCGGCCGGGGGGGATACAATGAGCAGTTCTTC.

This clonotype was detected ten times or more. CDR3 loop: CASSFGPVYEQYF. In nucleotides, the CDR3 is TGCGCCAGCAGCTTTGGACCGGTTTACGAGCAGTACTTC. The rearrangement uses TRBV5-1 and TRBJ2-7; D not resolved. The length of the CDR3 is 13 residues. Germline CDR1 is SGHRS and CDR2 is YFSETQ. V shed 2 bases and J shed 4 bases, with 10 bases lying between them.

This clonotype was detected many times. CDR3 region: CASSLRAGGAAFF. CDR3 coding DNA: TGTGCCAGCAGTTTGCGGGCAGGGGGTGCTGCTTTCTTT. The rearrangement uses TRBV12-3 or TRBV12-4 and TRBJ1-1; 7 bases fit TRBD1. V gave up 3 bases and J gave up 11 bases; unmatched junction bases: 9. The CDR3 runs 13 residues.